This T cell receptor (beta chain) was sequenced for a study of T cells in Graves' hyperthyroidism and ophthalmopathy. The CDR3 totals 16 residues. CDR1 and CDR2 from the germline V gene are MDHEN and SYDVKM. V was clipped by 4 bases and J by 4 bases, with 17 bases between them. In the ophthalmopathy cohort, Clinical Activity Score was at least 3, NOSPECS grade at least 4, and duration under 3 months. Uncontrolled infection, other autoimmune disease, pregnancy or lactation barred patients from enrollment. TCR beta CDR3 sequences were amplified from RNA transcripts. A set of HTBI primers served as the primers for a first-round RT-PCR of the TCR CDR3. TCRdb reanalysed the multiplex PCR reads using MiXCR and keeps one entry per CDR3 protein. The sample carries a few hundred thousand distinct CDR3 sequences, around 16% recorded once.

The chain uses TRBV28 and TRBJ2-1; possibly TRBD2 for D (6 bases). This clonotype originated in a woman in her thirties with Graves' ophthalmopathy. Specimen: blood. The CDR3 is CASSSQLARNYNEQFF. CDR3 sequence (DNA): TGTGCCAGCAGTTCGCAACTAGCAAGAAATTACAATGAGCAGTTCTTC.